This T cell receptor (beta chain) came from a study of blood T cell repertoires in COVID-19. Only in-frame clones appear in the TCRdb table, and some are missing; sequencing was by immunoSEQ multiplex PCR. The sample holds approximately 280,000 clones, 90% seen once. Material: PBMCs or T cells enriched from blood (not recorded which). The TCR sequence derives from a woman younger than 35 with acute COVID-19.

The CDR3 loop is CASSLGRDKAPLGGYTF. CDR3 DNA sequence: TGTGCCAGCAGTTTGGGCCGGGACAAGGCCCCCCTTGGTGGCTACACCTTC. The rearrangement uses TRBV27 and TRBJ1-2; a weak D match, TRBD1 (6 bases). Germline CDR1 and CDR2: MNHEY and SMNVEV (reference sequence). This CDR3 has 17 amino acids. V lost 3 bases to trimming and J lost 7 bases, with 24 bases between them.